This T cell receptor beta chain was retrieved from a study of T cells after somatic rescue of genetic block. The V gene lost 5 bases and the J gene lost 7 bases, with 11 bases spanning the gap. Germline-derived CDR1 and CDR2 are SGHAT and FQNNGV. The CDR3 is 12 residues long. Sequenced by immunoSEQ multiplex PCR; TCRdb stores in-frame clones only, minus some. The table includes under 8,500 clones, 80% detected once. Sequenced: peripheral blood mononuclear cells (PBMCs). This rearrangement joins TRBV11-2 to TRBJ1-1, with D unclear. This TCR derives from a boy younger than 18. CDR3 DNA sequence: TGTGCCAGCAGCCCAGGAGCCTTTGAAGCTTTCTTT. Its translation: CASSPGAFEAFF.